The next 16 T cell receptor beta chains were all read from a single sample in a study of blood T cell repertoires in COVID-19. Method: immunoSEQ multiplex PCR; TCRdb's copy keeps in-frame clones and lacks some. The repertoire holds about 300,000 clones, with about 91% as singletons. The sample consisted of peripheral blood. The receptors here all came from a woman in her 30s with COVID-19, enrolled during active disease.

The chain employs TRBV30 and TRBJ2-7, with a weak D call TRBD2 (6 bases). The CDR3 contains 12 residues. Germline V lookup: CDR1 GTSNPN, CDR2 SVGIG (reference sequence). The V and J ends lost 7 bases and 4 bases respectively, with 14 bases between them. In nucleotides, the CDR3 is TGTGCCTCCCAATTCCGGGGGTACGAGCAGTACTTC. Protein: CASQFRGYEQYF.

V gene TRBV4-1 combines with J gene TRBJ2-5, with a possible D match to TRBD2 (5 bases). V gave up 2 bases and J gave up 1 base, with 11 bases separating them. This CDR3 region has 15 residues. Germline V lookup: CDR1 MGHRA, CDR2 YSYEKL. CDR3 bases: TGCGCCAGCAGCCAACCATCCGGGGTCCAAGAGACCCAGTACTTC. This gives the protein CASSQPSGVQETQYF.

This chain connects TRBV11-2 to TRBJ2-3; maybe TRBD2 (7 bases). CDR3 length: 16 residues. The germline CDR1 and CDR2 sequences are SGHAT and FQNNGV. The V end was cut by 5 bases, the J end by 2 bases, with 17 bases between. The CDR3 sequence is CASSRVGGPDTDTQYF. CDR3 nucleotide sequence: TGTGCCAGCAGCCGTGTCGGGGGGCCAGACACAGATACGCAGTATTTT.

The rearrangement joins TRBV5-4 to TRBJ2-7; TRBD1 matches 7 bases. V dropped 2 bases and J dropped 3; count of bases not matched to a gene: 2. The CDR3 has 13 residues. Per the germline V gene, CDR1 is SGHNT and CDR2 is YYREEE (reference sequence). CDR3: CASSFRQGYEQYF. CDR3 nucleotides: TGTGCCAGCAGCTTCCGACAGGGCTACGAGCAGTACTTC.

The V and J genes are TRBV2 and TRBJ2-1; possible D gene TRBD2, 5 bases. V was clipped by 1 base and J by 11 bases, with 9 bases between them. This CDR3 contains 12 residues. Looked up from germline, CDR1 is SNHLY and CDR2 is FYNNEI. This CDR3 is CASSEGTEKQFF. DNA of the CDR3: TGTGCCAGCAGTGAAGGGACTGAGAAGCAGTTCTTC.

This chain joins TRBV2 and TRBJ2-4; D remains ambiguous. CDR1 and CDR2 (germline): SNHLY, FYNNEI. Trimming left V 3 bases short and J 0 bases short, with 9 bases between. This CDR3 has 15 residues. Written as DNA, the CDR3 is TGTGCCAGCAGTGAGGAGTTTCTAGCCAAAAACATTCAGTACTTC. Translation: CASSEEFLAKNIQYF. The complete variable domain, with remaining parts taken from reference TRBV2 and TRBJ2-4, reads EPEVTQTPSHQVTQMGQEVILRCVPISNHLYFYWYRQILGQKVEFLVSFYNNEISEKSEIFDDQFSVERPDGSNFTLKIRSTKLEDSAMYFCASSEEFLAKNIQYFGAGTRLSVL.

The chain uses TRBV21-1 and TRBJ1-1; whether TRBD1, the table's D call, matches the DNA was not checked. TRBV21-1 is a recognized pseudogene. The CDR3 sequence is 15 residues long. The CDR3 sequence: CASADRDSMNTEAFF. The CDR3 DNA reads TGTGCCAGCGCGGATCGGGACAGCATGAACACTGAAGCTTTCTTT.

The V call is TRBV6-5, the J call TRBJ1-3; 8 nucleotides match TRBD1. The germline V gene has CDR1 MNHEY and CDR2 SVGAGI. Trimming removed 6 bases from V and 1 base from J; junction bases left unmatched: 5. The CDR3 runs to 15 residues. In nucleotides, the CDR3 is TGTGCCAGCAGGACAGGGGTTAGGTCTGGAAACACCATATATTTT. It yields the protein CASRTGVRSGNTIYF.

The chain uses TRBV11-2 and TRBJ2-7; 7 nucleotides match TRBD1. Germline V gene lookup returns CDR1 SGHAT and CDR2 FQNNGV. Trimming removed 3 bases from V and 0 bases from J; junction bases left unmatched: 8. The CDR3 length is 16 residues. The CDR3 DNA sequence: TGTGCCAGCAGCTTCTCCGGACAGGACAGCTCCTACGAGCAGTACGTC. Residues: CASSFSGQDSSYEQYV.

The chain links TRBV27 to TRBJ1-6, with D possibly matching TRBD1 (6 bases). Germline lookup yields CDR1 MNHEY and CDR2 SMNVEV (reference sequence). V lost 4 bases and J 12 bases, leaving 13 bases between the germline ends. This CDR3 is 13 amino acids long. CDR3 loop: CASSWNRVLPLHF. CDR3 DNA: TGTGCCAGCAGTTGGAACAGGGTCTTACCCCTCCACTTT.

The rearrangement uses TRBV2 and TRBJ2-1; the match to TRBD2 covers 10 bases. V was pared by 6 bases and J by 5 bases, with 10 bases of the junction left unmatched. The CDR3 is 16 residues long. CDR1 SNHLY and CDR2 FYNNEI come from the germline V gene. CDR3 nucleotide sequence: TGTGCCAGCAGAGACCCCGGACTAGCGGCAAACAATGAGCAGTTCTTC. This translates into CASRDPGLAANNEQFF.

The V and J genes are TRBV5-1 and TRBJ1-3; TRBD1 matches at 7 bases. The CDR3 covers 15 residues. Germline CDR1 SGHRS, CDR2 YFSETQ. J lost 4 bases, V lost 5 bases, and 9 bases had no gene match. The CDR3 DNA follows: TGCGCCAGCAGTCGTGACAGGGCAAACGGAAACACCATATATTTT. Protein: CASSRDRANGNTIYF. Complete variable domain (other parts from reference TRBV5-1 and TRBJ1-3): KAGVTQTPRYLIKTRGQQVTLSCSPISGHRSVSWYQQTPGQGLQFLFEYFSETQRNKGNFPGRFSGRQFSNSRSEMNVSTLELGDSALYLCASSRDRANGNTIYFGEGSWLTVV.

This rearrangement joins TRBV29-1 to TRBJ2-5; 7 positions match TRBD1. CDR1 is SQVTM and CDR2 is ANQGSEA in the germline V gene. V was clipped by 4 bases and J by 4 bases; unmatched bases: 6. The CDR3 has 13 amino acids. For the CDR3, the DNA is TGCAGCGTTGCCCCAACAGGGGCAGAGACCCAGTACTTC. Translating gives CSVAPTGAETQYF.

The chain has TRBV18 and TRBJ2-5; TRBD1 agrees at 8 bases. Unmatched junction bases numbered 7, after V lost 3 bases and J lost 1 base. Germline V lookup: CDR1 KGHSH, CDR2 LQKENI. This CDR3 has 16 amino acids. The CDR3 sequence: CASSPLQGGGQETQYF. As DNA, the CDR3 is TGTGCCAGCTCACCCTTACAGGGGGGCGGCCAAGAGACCCAGTACTTC.

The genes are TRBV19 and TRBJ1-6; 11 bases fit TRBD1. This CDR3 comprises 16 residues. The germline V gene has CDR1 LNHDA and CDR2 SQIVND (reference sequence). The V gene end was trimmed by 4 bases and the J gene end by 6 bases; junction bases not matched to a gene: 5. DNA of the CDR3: TGTGCCAGTAGTACCGGACAGGGGGCAGCTAATTCACCCCTCCACTTT. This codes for CASSTGQGAANSPLHF.

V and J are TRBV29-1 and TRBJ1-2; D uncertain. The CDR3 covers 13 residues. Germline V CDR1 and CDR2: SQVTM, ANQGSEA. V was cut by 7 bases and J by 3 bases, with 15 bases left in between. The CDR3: CSAPLGQDYGYTF. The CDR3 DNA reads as TGCAGCGCCCCCCTTGGGCAGGACTATGGCTACACCTTC.